A single sample is the source of the 9 T cell receptor beta chains below, sequenced in a study of blood T cell repertoires in COVID-19. Clones were sequenced by immunoSEQ multiplex PCR, and TCRdb holds only the in-frame ones, with some missing. In the table there are over 200,000 clones, approximately 91% of which are singletons. The source material was peripheral blood. These receptor sequences come from a man in his forties with acute or convalescent COVID-19.

V gene TRBV6-5 combines with J gene TRBJ2-7; TRBD2 is a possible D gene (5 bases). The CDR3 runs to 15 residues. Between the trimmed V and J ends, which lost 6 bases and 7 bases, there was a span of 22 bases. The germline V gene encodes CDR1 MNHEY and CDR2 SVGAGI. The CDR3 sequence: CASRSRMNSAFEQYF. The CDR3 DNA sequence: TGTGCCAGCAGATCCCGAATGAATAGCGCCTTTGAGCAGTACTTC.

The chain recombines TRBV10-3 with TRBJ1-2, with TRBD1 matching 7 bases. J was trimmed by 4 bases and V by 0 bases; bases with no gene match: 5. This CDR3 spans 15 amino acids. Per germline, CDR1 ENHRY and CDR2 SYGVKD. CDR3 region: CAISESDRTLYGYTF. The CDR3 DNA follows: TGTGCCATCAGTGAGTCGGACAGGACCCTCTATGGCTACACCTTC.

The V call is TRBV2, the J call TRBJ2-7; D is possibly TRBD1 (6 bases). V lost 8 bases and J lost 3, with 11 bases in between. The CDR3 is 12 amino acids. Germline V gives CDR1 SNHLY, CDR2 FYNNEI. CDR3 amino acids: CASSGQIYEQYF. CDR3 sequence (DNA): TGTGCCAGCTCAGGACAGATCTACGAGCAGTACTTC.

The rearrangement joins TRBV5-1 to TRBJ2-5; D ambiguous. The germline V gene encodes CDR1 SGHRS and CDR2 YFSETQ. Deletions cut 7 bases from V and 1 base from J, with 14 bases between. This CDR3 contains 14 residues. The chain's CDR3 is CASHGTETQETQYF. In nucleotides, the CDR3 is TGCGCCAGCCACGGAACGGAGACCCAAGAGACCCAGTACTTC.

The V gene is TRBV21-1, the J gene TRBJ1-2; whether TRBD1, the table's D call, matches the DNA was not checked. TRBV21-1 is labeled a pseudogene. CDR3 length: 14 residues. CDR3 protein: CASSKAWTAYGYTF. In nucleotides, the CDR3 is TGTGCCAGCAGCAAAGCTTGGACAGCCTATGGCTACACCTTC.

The chain carries TRBV30 and TRBJ2-1; D is perhaps TRBD2 (5 bases). V shed 2 bases and J shed 3 bases, with 14 bases lying between them. CDR3 size: 15 residues. CDR1 and CDR2 from the germline V gene are GTSNPN and SVGIG (reference sequence). The CDR3 nucleotides read TGTGCCTGGAGTCCACTAGTAACCCTCTACAATGAGCAGTTCTTC. Translated: CAWSPLVTLYNEQFF.

The chain couples TRBV11-1 to TRBJ2-1; 8 bases fit TRBD1. Germline values: CDR1 SGHAT, CDR2 FQDESV (reference sequence). The CDR3 contains 15 residues. Trimming took 6 bases from V and 3 from J; bases not matched to a gene: 7. The CDR3 protein is CASRHRQGNYNEQFF. In DNA, the CDR3 is TGTGCCAGCAGACACAGACAGGGGAACTACAATGAGCAGTTCTTC.

This chain links TRBV4-1 with TRBJ1-5; 7 nucleotides agree with TRBD1. With V trimmed by 4 bases and J by 1 base, 7 bases remained unmatched. From germline, CDR1 is MGHRA and CDR2 YSYEKL. The CDR3 runs 16 residues. The CDR3 DNA follows: TGCGCCAGCAGCCCAGAGGGGGCCCTGAGCAATCAGCCCCAGCATTTT. Its translation: CASSPEGALSNQPQHF.

V usage is TRBV6-6 and J usage is TRBJ1-1, with D possibly being TRBD1 (5 bases). This CDR3 is 13 amino acids long. V was pared by 9 bases and J by 4 bases, with 15 bases between. The germline V gene has CDR1 MNHNY and CDR2 SVGAGI (reference sequence). The CDR3 is CASSRDGGTEAFF. The DNA for the CDR3 is TGTGCCAGTTCACGGGACGGGGGCACTGAAGCTTTCTTT.